This T cell receptor beta chain was recorded in a study of cytomegalovirus exposure and HLA in healthy donors. Overall study context: Early on, a data release was issued that held roughly 86 million unique TCRs from HLA-typed donors.

The study ran its PCR with 60 Vbeta and 13 Jbeta primers. Sequencing was performed with immunoSEQ multiplex PCR; in TCRdb, only in-frame clones are kept and a portion is missing. The sample holds approximately 110,000 clones, approximately 72% seen once. Only a few counts were recorded for this clone. The CDR3 consists of 14 residues. Looked up from germline, CDR1 is SGHRS and CDR2 is YFSETQ. Trimming at V came to 4 bases and at J to 2 bases, leaving 5 bases not matched to a gene. This chain joins TRBV5-1 and TRBJ2-7; TRBD1 matches 8 bases. The receptor's source is a woman aged 40-49 years in good health and CMV-seropositive. Sequenced material: PBMCs. The CDR3 sequence is CASSVGQGTYEQYF. CDR3 bases: TGCGCCAGCAGCGTTGGACAGGGTACCTACGAGCAGTACTTC.